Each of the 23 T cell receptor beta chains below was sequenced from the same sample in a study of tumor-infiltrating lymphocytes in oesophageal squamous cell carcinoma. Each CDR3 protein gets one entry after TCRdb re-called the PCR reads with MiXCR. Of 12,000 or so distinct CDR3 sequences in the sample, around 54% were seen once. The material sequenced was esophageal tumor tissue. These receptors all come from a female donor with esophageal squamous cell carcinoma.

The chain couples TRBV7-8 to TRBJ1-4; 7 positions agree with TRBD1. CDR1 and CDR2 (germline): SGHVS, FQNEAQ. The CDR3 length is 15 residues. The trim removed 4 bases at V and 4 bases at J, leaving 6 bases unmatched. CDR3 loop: CASSWRDRDNEKLFF. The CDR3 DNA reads TGTGCCAGCAGCTGGAGGGACAGAGATAATGAAAAACTGTTTTTT.

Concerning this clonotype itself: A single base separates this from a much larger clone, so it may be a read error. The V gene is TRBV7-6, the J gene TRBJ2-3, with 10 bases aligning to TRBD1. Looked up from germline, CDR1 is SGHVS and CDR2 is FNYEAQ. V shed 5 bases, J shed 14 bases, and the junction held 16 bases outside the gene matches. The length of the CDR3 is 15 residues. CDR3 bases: TGTGCCAGCAGCCCAGGGACAGGGGTGGCCGGGGAGCTGTATTTT. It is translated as CASSPGTGVAGELYF.

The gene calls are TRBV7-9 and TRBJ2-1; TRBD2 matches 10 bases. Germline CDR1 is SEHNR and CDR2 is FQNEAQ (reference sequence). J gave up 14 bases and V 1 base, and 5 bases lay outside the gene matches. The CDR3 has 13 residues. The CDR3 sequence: CASSLEAGTSEFF. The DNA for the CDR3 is TGTGCCAGCAGCTTAGAGGCCGGGACTAGCGAGTTCTTC.

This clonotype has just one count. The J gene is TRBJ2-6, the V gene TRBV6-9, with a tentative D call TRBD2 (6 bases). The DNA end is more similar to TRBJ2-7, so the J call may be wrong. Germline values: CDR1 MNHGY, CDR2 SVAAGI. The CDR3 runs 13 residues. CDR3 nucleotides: TGTGCCAGCAGTTACAAACTAGCTGGTGAGCAGTACTTC. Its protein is CASSYKLAGEQYF.

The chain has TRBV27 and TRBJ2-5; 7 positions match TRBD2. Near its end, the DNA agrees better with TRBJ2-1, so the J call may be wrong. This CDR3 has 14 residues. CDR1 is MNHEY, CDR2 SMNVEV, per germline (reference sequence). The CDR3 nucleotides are TGTGCCAGCAAAGCGCTAGCGGCCTACAATGAGCAGTTCTTC. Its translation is CASKALAAYNEQFF.

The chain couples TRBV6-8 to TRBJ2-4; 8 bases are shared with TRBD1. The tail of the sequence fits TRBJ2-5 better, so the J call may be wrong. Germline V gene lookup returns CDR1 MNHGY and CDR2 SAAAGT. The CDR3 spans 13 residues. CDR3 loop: CASSSRGRETQYF. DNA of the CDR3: TGTGCCAGCAGTTCCAGGGGGCGAGAGACCCAGTACTTC.

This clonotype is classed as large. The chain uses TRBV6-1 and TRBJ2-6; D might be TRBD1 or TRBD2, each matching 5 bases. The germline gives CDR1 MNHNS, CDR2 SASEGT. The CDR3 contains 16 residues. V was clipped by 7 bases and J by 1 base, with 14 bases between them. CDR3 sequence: CASTAIEGSGANVLTF. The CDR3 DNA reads TGTGCCAGCACCGCGATCGAGGGGTCTGGGGCCAACGTCCTGACTTTC.

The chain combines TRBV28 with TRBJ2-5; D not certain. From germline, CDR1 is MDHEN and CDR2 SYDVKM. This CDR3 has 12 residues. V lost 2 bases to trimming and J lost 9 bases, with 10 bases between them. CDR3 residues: CASSLASEAQYF. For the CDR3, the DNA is TGTGCCAGCAGTTTAGCCTCCGAGGCCCAGTACTTC.

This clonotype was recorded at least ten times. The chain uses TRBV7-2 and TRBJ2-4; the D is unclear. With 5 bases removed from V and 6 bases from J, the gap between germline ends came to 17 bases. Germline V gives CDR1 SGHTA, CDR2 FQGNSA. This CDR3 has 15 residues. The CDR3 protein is CASSPDHNKGNIQYF. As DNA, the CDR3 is TGTGCCAGCAGCCCAGACCACAACAAGGGAAACATTCAGTACTTC.

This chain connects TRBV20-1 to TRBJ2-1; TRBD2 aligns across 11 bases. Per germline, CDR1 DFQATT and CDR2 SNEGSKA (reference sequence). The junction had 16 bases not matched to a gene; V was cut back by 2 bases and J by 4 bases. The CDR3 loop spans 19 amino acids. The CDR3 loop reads CSARKGPQLAGVGYNEQFF. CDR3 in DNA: TGCAGTGCTAGAAAAGGGCCTCAACTAGCGGGGGTGGGGTACAATGAGCAGTTCTTC.

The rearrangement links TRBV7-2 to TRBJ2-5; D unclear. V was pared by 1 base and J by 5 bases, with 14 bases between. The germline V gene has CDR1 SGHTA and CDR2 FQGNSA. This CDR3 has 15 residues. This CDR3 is CASSLVPNPAETQYF. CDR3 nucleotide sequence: TGTGCCAGCAGCTTAGTCCCGAATCCCGCGGAGACCCAGTACTTC.

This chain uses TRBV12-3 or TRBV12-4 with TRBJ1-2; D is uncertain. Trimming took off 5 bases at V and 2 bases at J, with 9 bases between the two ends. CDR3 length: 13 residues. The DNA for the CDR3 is TGTGCCAGCAGTCCTGTCAAGAACTATGGCTACACCTTC. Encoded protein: CASSPVKNYGYTF.

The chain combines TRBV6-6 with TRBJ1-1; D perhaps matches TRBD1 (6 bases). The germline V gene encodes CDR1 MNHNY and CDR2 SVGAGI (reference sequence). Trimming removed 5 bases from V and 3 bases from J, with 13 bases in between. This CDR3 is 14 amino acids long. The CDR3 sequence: CASSNREADTEAFF. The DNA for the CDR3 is TGTGCCAGCAGTAACAGGGAGGCCGACACTGAAGCTTTCTTT.

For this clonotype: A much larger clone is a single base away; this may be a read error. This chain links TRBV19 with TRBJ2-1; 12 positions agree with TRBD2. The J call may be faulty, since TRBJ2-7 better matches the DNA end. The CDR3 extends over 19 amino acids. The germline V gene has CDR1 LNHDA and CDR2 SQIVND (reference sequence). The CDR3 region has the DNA TGTGCCAGTAGTATAGTGGCTAGCGGGAGGGCCGGGGACACCGGGGAGCAGTACTTC. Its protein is CASSIVASGRAGDTGEQYF.

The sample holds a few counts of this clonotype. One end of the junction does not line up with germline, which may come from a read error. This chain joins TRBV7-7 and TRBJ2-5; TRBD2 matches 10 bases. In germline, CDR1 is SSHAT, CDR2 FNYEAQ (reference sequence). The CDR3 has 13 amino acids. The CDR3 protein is CASSLAGGETQYF. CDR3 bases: TGTGCTAGCAGCTTAGCGGGGGGAGAGACCCAGTACTTC.

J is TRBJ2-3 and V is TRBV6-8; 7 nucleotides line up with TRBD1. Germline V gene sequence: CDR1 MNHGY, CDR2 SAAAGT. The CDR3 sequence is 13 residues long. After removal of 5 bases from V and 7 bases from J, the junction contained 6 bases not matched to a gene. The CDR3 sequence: CASSDRARNTQYF. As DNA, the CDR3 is TGTGCCAGCAGTGACAGGGCGAGGAATACGCAGTATTTT.

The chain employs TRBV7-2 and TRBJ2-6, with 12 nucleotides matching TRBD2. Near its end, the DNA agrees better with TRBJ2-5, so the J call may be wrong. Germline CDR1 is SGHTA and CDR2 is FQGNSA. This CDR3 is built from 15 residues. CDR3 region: CASSSGLAGRETQYF. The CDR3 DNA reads TGTGCCAGCAGCTCAGGACTAGCGGGACGGGAGACCCAGTACTTC.

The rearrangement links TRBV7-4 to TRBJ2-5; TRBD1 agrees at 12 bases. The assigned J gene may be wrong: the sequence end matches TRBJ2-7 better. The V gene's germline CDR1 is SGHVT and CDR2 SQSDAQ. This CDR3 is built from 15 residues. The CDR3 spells CASSLGGQGAHEQYF. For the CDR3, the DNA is TGTGCCAGCAGCCTCGGGGGACAGGGGGCCCACGAGCAGTACTTC.

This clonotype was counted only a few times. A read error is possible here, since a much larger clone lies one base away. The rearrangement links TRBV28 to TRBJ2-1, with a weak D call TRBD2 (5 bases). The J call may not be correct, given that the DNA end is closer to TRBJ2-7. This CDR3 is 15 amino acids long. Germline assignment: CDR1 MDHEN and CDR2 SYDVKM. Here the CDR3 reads CASSLMGSLYNEQYF. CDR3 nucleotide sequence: TGTGCCAGCAGTTTAATGGGGAGTCTCTACAATGAGCAGTACTTC.

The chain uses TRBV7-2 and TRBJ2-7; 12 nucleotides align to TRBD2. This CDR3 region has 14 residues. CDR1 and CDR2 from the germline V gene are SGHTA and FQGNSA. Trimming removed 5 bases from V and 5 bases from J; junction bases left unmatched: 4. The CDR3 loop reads CASSPGLAGNEQYF. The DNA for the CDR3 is TGTGCCAGCAGCCCAGGACTAGCGGGAAACGAGCAGTACTTC.

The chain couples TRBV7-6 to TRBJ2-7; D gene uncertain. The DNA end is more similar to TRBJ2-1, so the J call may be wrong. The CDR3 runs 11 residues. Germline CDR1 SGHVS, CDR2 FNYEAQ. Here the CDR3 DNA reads TGTGCCAGCGGACGGAACAATGAGCAGTTCTTC. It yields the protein CASGRNNEQFF.

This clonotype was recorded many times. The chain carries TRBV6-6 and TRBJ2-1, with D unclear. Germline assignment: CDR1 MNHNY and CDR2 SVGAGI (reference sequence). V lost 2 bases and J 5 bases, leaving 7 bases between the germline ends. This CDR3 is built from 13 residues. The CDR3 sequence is CASSYRVDNEQFF. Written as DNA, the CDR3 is TGTGCCAGCAGTTACAGGGTCGACAATGAGCAGTTCTTC.

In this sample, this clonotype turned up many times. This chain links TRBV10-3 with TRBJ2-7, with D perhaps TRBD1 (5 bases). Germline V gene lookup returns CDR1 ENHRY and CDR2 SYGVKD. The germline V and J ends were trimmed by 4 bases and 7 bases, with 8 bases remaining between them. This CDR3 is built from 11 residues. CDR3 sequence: CAISAAGEQYF. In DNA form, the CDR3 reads TGTGCCATCAGTGCGGCAGGGGAGCAGTACTTC.